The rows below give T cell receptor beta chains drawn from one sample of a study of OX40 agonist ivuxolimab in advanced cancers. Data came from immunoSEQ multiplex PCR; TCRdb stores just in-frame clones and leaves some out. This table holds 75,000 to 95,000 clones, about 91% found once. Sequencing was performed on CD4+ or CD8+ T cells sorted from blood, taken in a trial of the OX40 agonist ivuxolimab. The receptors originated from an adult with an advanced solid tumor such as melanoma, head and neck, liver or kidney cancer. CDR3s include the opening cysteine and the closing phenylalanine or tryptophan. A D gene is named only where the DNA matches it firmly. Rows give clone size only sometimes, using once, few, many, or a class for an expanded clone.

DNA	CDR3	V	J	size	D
TGTGCCAGCAGTAAAACCACCTTGGTGGAGGGCCAAGAGACCCAGTACTTC	CASSKTTLVEGQETQYF	TRBV27	TRBJ2-5	-	-
TGTGCCAGCAGTATCCTAGCGGGAGTGGCCGGGGAGCTGTTTTTT	CASSILAGVAGELFF	TRBV27	TRBJ2-2	-	TRBD2
TGTGCCAGCAGCTTGCGGGGGTTCGGGTCTGGGGCCAACGTCCTGACTTTC	CASSLRGFGSGANVLTF	TRBV5-6	TRBJ2-6	-	-
TGTGCCAGTAGTAGCGACGGACGTAATGGCTACACCTTC	CASSSDGRNGYTF	TRBV19	TRBJ1-2	-	-
TGCGCCAGGACAGATGGACAGGGGGGAACTAATGAAAAACTGTTTTTT	CARTDGQGGTNEKLFF	TRBV27	TRBJ1-4	-	TRBD1
TGTGCCTGGAGTGCAGACACTGAAGCTTTCTTT	CAWSADTEAFF	TRBV30	TRBJ1-1	-	-
TGTGCCAGCAGCTTAAGAGGGGTTGGGGATGAGCAGTTCTTC	CASSLRGVGDEQFF	TRBV7-3	TRBJ2-1	-	-
TGTGCCAGCAGCTTAGGGACTAGCCTACACGAGCAGTACTTC	CASSLGTSLHEQYF	TRBV7-9	TRBJ2-7	-	TRBD2
TGTGCCAGTAGTATCTTGGGACAGGGGTACTACGAGCAGTACTTC	CASSILGQGYYEQYF	TRBV19	TRBJ2-7	-	TRBD1
TGCGCCAGCAGACCAGCCGACTCTGGAAACACCATATATTTT	CASRPADSGNTIYF	TRBV5-1	TRBJ1-3	once	-
TGCGCCAGCAGTGAGCACGCGACAGGGGAGCAGTACTTC	CASSEHATGEQYF	TRBV10-2	TRBJ2-7	-	TRBD1
TGTGCCAGCAGGACAGGGGCCACAGATACGCAGTATTTT	CASRTGATDTQYF	TRBV6-1	TRBJ2-3	-	TRBD1
TGTGCCAGCAGCTTGGGACTAGCGGGGGCCAAGGAGCAGTTCTTC	CASSLGLAGAKEQFF	TRBV11-1	TRBJ2-1	-	TRBD2
TGTGCCAGCACCGAGGGGGCAGGGTTCACAGATACGCAGTATTTT	CASTEGAGFTDTQYF	TRBV7-9	TRBJ2-3	-	TRBD1
TGTGCCAGCAGTTACTCACCTTCCACAAGTCAGCCCCAGCATTTT	CASSYSPSTSQPQHF	TRBV6-5	TRBJ1-5	-	-
TGCAGCGTTGTGACAGGGGTTTGGGAGCAGTACTTC	CSVVTGVWEQYF	TRBV29-1	TRBJ2-7	-	TRBD1
TGTGCCAGAAGCTTGAGTAAAGGCAATCAGCCCCAGCATTTT	CARSLSKGNQPQHF	TRBV7-5	TRBJ1-5	-	-
TGTGCCATCAGTGCCCGGGGTGAGGATGAAAAACTGTTTTTT	CAISARGEDEKLFF	TRBV10-3	TRBJ1-4	few	-
TGTGCCAGCAGTGAAGGACAGGGACACTATGGCTACACCTTC	CASSEGQGHYGYTF	TRBV2	TRBJ1-2	-	TRBD1
TGTGCCAGCAGCCCGGGACACACCTATGACACTGAAGCTTTCTTT	CASSPGHTYDTEAFF	TRBV11-2	TRBJ1-1	-	-
TGTGCCAGCAGGAGGACTAGCGGCCAAGAGACCCAGTACTTC	CASRRTSGQETQYF	TRBV2	TRBJ2-5	-	TRBD2
TGCGCCAGCAGCTTGGGAGGGACAGGGTTCCACGAGCAGTACTTC	CASSLGGTGFHEQYF	TRBV5-1	TRBJ2-7	-	TRBD1
TGTGCCAGTAGTATAGGCGCATATAGCAATCAGCCCCAGCATTTT	CASSIGAYSNQPQHF	TRBV19	TRBJ1-5	-	-
TGTGCCAGCAGCGTAGAGGGAGGGGGGCCAGATACGCAGTATTTT	CASSVEGGGPDTQYF	TRBV9	TRBJ2-3	-	-
TGTGCCATCAGTGAGGGGTCGGGTACAGCTTTCTTT	CAISEGSGTAFF	TRBV10-3	TRBJ1-1	-	-
TGTGCCAGCAGCTCCTCAGAGGCGAGCTCCTATAATTCACCCCTCCACTTT	CASSSSEASSYNSPLHF	TRBV11-1	TRBJ1-6	-	-
TGTGCCAGCAGCTTGGCCGGGGGAAACGGGCCCCAGCATTTT	CASSLAGGNGPQHF	TRBV5-6	TRBJ1-5	-	-
TGTGCCAGCAGCCAACCGGGACTAGCGGCAGAGACCCAGTACTTC	CASSQPGLAAETQYF	TRBV5-5	TRBJ2-5	once	TRBD2
TGTGCCAGCAGCTCGGGACAGGGGGACAATCAGCCCCAGCATTTT	CASSSGQGDNQPQHF	TRBV5-8	TRBJ1-5	-	TRBD1
TGTGCCAGTAGTGAAGGGACTAGCGGAAAGCAGTTCTTC	CASSEGTSGKQFF	TRBV19	TRBJ2-1	-	TRBD2
TGTGCCAGCAGTTACTCGAGCAGGGCTCTGAACACTGAAGCTTTCTTT	CASSYSSRALNTEAFF	TRBV6-5	TRBJ1-1	-	-
TGTGCCAGCAGTGAAGATAACGGAAGGACCCAGTACTTC	CASSEDNGRTQYF	TRBV2	TRBJ2-5	-	-
TGTGCCAGCAGCTTACAGGGGATAGTTGGGGGCGAGCAGTACTTC	CASSLQGIVGGEQYF	TRBV7-8	TRBJ2-7	-	-
TGTGCCATCAGAGGGGACAGAATGAACACTGAAGCTTTCTTT	CAIRGDRMNTEAFF	TRBV10-3	TRBJ1-1	-	TRBD1
TGTGCCAGCAGCTCGCGAGAGACCCAGTACTTC	CASSSRETQYF	TRBV7-9	TRBJ2-5	-	-
TGTGCCTGGAGTGACAGGGACACTGAAGCTTTCTTT	CAWSDRDTEAFF	TRBV30	TRBJ1-1	-	-
TGCGCCAGCAGCATAGGGACTAGCGGGATCACAAATGAGCAGTTCTTC	CASSIGTSGITNEQFF	TRBV5-1	TRBJ2-1	-	TRBD2
TGTGCCAGCAGTGAAAGAAGGGAGAACACTGAAGCTTTCTTT	CASSERRENTEAFF	TRBV6-1	TRBJ1-1	-	-
TGTGCCAGCCCTCTACAGGACCTTAACCACGGAAGTATCTATGGCTACACCTTC	CASPLQDLNHGSIYGYTF	TRBV27	TRBJ1-2	-	-
TGTGCCAGCAGCCGACAATTGAACACTGAAGCTTTCTTT	CASSRQLNTEAFF	TRBV6-5	TRBJ1-1	once	-
TGTGCCAGCAGTTACTTAGGACAGTACGAGCAGTACTTC	CASSYLGQYEQYF	TRBV6-5	TRBJ2-7	once	-
TGTGCCAGCTCGACCTCCACAGATACGCAGTATTTT	CASSTSTDTQYF	TRBV18	TRBJ2-3	-	-
TGTGCCAGCAGCTCCACCCCCGACGGATCCACAGATACGCAGTATTTT	CASSSTPDGSTDTQYF	TRBV7-9	TRBJ2-3	-	-
TGTGCCAGCAGTTCCAGTTTCAATCAGCCCCAGCATTTT	CASSSSFNQPQHF	TRBV6-6	TRBJ1-5	once	-
TGTGCCAGCTCACCCGGGGGGCGTTCGGGGACTGAAGCTTTCTTT	CASSPGGRSGTEAFF	TRBV18	TRBJ1-1	-	-
TGTGCCAGCTCACCGCGGGCCGGGGGTGACACCGGGGAGCTGTTTTTT	CASSPRAGGDTGELFF	TRBV18	TRBJ2-2	-	-
TGTGCCAGCAGTTTCAGGACTCGGGGGGAAAAACTGTTTTTT	CASSFRTRGEKLFF	TRBV27	TRBJ1-4	-	-
TGTGCCTGGAGTGATCCACAGGGCGGGTCCTATAATTCACCCCTCCACTTT	CAWSDPQGGSYNSPLHF	TRBV30	TRBJ1-6	-	-
TGTGCCACCAGCATTGACAGGGGAAACAATCAGCCCCAGCATTTT	CATSIDRGNNQPQHF	TRBV15	TRBJ1-5	few	TRBD1
TGTGCCAGCAGTCTTGTCCCTCACAATGAGCAGTTCTTC	CASSLVPHNEQFF	TRBV6-1	TRBJ2-1	-	-
TGTGCCAGCAGTGGGAGGGCCTCTGGAAACACCATATATTTT	CASSGRASGNTIYF	TRBV2	TRBJ1-3	-	-
TGCGCCAGCTGGGGGGGGGATGAGCAGTTCTTC	CASWGGDEQFF	TRBV10-2	TRBJ2-1	few	TRBD2
TGCGCCAGCAGCGAAACCCCATTGAACGAGCAGTACTTC	CASSETPLNEQYF	TRBV5-1	TRBJ2-7	once	-
TGTGCCAGCAAACTAGCGGGGACTCAAGAGACCCAGTACTTC	CASKLAGTQETQYF	TRBV27	TRBJ2-5	-	TRBD2
TGTGCCGAGGCCGGGGGACAGGGGGTTTGCGAGCAGTACTTC	CAEAGGQGVCEQYF	TRBV21-1	TRBJ2-7	-	-
TGTGCCAGCAGTGAAGGACAGGCCAATCAGCCCCAGCATTTT	CASSEGQANQPQHF	TRBV6-5	TRBJ1-5	few	TRBD1